Below, 19 T cell receptor beta chains from the same sample are listed, as sequenced in a study of blood T cell repertoires in COVID-19 (dated by TCRdb to 2018 to 2021). The library was obtained by the immunoSEQ multiplex PCR assay. Drawn from immuneACCESS, this table holds only the in-frame rearrangements with V and J called that TCRdb kept. Clones are partly lost; checked studies trace under half to an unresolved V gene and leave the rest unexplained. Recorded for this sample are about 300,000 clones; 80% to 95% of them occurred a single time. The leading ten clones occupy around 1.1% of the sample. The source material was PBMCs or T cells enriched from blood (not recorded which). The receptors derive from a woman in her thirties who had recovered from COVID-19.

This clone was counted a few times. The CDR3 DNA reads TGTGCCAGCAGTTACTCTAGGGGTGCGGGGGAGCTGTTTTTT. Amino acids: CASSYSRGAGELFF. The V and J genes are TRBV6-5 and TRBJ2-2, with a weak D call TRBD1 (5 bases). The V end was cut by 0 bases, the J end by 8 bases, with 10 bases between. Germline values: CDR1 MNHEY, CDR2 SVGAGI. The CDR3 has 14 residues.

This sequence joins TRBV20-1 and TRBJ2-5; a weak D match, TRBD2 (6 bases). CDR3 size: 14 residues. Germline lookup yields CDR1 DFQATT and CDR2 SNEGSKA (reference sequence). V was clipped by 3 bases and J by 4 bases, with 15 bases between them. CDR3 loop: CSASEDGSRETQYF. In DNA form, the CDR3 reads TGCAGTGCTAGTGAGGACGGGAGTAGAGAGACCCAGTACTTC.

The V gene is TRBV4-1, the J gene TRBJ2-7, with 8 bases that match TRBD1. CDR1 and CDR2 (germline): MGHRA, YSYEKL. This CDR3 spans 13 amino acids. V lost 1 base and J lost 5; bases outside the gene matches: 1. The CDR3: CASSQGTGNEQYF. The CDR3 region has the DNA TGCGCCAGCAGCCAAGGGACAGGGAACGAGCAGTACTTC.

This clone came up a few times. The chain couples TRBV28 to TRBJ1-2; D is uncertain. This CDR3 has 15 residues. Between the trimmed V and J ends, which lost 2 bases and 4 bases, there was a span of 14 bases. Germline CDR1 is MDHEN and CDR2 is SYDVKM. CDR3 region: CASSLIVPIPYGYTF. CDR3 sequence (DNA): TGTGCCAGCAGTTTAATAGTCCCGATCCCCTATGGCTACACCTTC.

This clone was recorded once. The chain combines TRBV2 with TRBJ1-1; 7 nucleotides agree with TRBD1. The ends lost 8 bases at V and 3 bases at J; junction bases unmatched: 6. CDR1 and CDR2 (germline): SNHLY, FYNNEI. The CDR3 contains 13 residues. The CDR3 region has the DNA TGTGCCAGCTGCGGGACAGACTACACTGAAGCTTTCTTT. Translation: CASCGTDYTEAFF. Full variable domain (outside the CDR3, taken from reference TRBV2 and TRBJ1-1): EPEVTQTPSHQVTQMGQEVILRCVPISNHLYFYWYRQILGQKVEFLVSFYNNEISEKSEIFDDQFSVERPDGSNFTLKIRSTKLEDSAMYFCASCGTDYTEAFFGQGTRLTVV.

The rearrangement links TRBV7-2 to TRBJ1-5; 7 positions agree with TRBD1. Trimming took 8 bases from V and 0 from J; bases not matched to a gene: 10. Per germline, CDR1 SGHTA and CDR2 FQGNSA. The CDR3 consists of 16 residues. This CDR3 is CASGPGGGGSNQPQHF. The CDR3 DNA reads as TGTGCCAGCGGACCCGGAGGGGGCGGTAGCAATCAGCCCCAGCATTTT.

The chain has TRBV7-8 and TRBJ1-5; a weak D match, TRBD1 (6 bases). This CDR3 is built from 15 residues. Trimming pared 5 bases from V and 3 bases from J, leaving 14 bases between. Germline loops: CDR1 SGHVS, CDR2 FQNEAQ. The CDR3: CASSLGAGVNQPQHF. In nucleotides, the CDR3 is TGTGCCAGCAGCCTAGGGGCAGGGGTCAATCAGCCCCAGCATTTT. The whole variable domain, remainder taken from reference TRBV7-8 and TRBJ1-5, is GAGVSQSPRYKVAKRGQDVALRCDPISGHVSLFWYQQALGQGPEFLTYFQNEAQLDKSGLPSDRFFAERPEGSVSTLKIQRTQQEDSAVYLCASSLGAGVNQPQHFGDGTRLSIL.

The rearrangement joins TRBV9 to TRBJ2-2, with no clear D. The V gene lost 6 bases and the J gene lost 0 bases, with 12 bases spanning the gap. The CDR3 extends over 15 amino acids. CDR1 and CDR2 (germline): SGDLS, YYNGEE. The CDR3 bases are TGTGCCAGCAAAAAGGAGAGTACGAACACCGGGGAGCTGTTTTTT. It specifies CASKKESTNTGELFF.

This clone appeared once. The rearrangement uses TRBV5-1 and TRBJ2-2, with TRBD2 identical over 11 bases. Per germline, CDR1 SGHRS and CDR2 YFSETQ. CDR3 length: 15 amino acids. Losses at the gene ends were 4 bases for V and 6 bases for J; bases not matched to a gene: 5. Written as DNA, the CDR3 is TGCGCCAGCAGCCTGACTAGCGGGATCCCCGGGGAGCTGTTTTTT. It is translated as CASSLTSGIPGELFF.

V gene TRBV19 combines with J gene TRBJ2-7; unclear D gene. Trimming pared 4 bases from V and 1 base from J, leaving 5 bases between. The germline CDR1 and CDR2 sequences are LNHDA and SQIVND (reference sequence). The CDR3 extends over 12 amino acids. The DNA for the CDR3 is TGTGCCAGTAGTACCGGGTCCTACGAGCAGTACTTC. Protein: CASSTGSYEQYF.

This chain connects TRBV27 to TRBJ2-7, with unresolved D. Germline CDR1 is MNHEY and CDR2 is SMNVEV (reference sequence). This CDR3 spans 16 amino acids. Trimming took off 4 bases at V and 0 bases at J, with 16 bases between the two ends. The DNA for the CDR3 is TGTGCCAGCAGTTGGCGGTCAACCTATTTCTCCTACGAGCAGTACTTC. Translation gives CASSWRSTYFSYEQYF.

This rearrangement joins TRBV10-3 to TRBJ2-7; 9 bases are a match to TRBD2. The CDR3 has 15 amino acids. Looked up from germline, CDR1 is ENHRY and CDR2 is SYGVKD. V trimming: 2 bases; J trimming: 1 base; junction bases outside the gene matches: 3. Here the CDR3 reads CAISEGLAQSYEQYF. The CDR3 DNA is TGTGCCATCAGTGAGGGACTAGCGCAATCCTACGAGCAGTACTTC.

The chain couples TRBV25-1 to TRBJ2-1; 9 nucleotides line up with TRBD1. This CDR3 is 16 amino acids long. CDR1 is MGHDK, CDR2 SYGVNS, per germline. The V segment lost 4 bases and the J segment 4 bases; nucleotides outside the gene matches: 8. The CDR3 DNA follows: TGTGCCAGCAGTGGGACTTCCGGGACAGGGTACAATGAGCAGTTCTTC. It translates to CASSGTSGTGYNEQFF.

This clone has a handful of counts. The chain combines TRBV30 with TRBJ2-7; tentative D call: TRBD1 (5 bases). Germline CDR1 is GTSNPN and CDR2 is SVGIG (reference sequence). V was cut by 3 bases and J by 6 bases, with 15 bases left in between. The CDR3 is 13 residues long. The CDR3 protein is CAWRGQGRGEQYF. In DNA, the CDR3 is TGTGCCTGGAGGGGGCAGGGCCGTGGCGAGCAGTACTTC.

This clone was observed a single time. The chain is built from TRBV15 and TRBJ1-5; D may be TRBD1 (6 bases). The V gene lost 2 bases and the J gene lost 0 bases, with 14 bases spanning the gap. CDR1 is LNHNV, CDR2 YYDKDF, per germline (reference sequence). The CDR3 spans 17 residues. CDR3 loop: CATSRPPDRYSNQPQHF. CDR3 DNA sequence: TGTGCCACCAGCAGACCCCCGGACAGATATAGCAATCAGCCCCAGCATTTT.

The chain employs TRBV7-2 and TRBJ1-1; D is ambiguous. Between the trimmed V and J ends, which lost 2 bases and 4 bases, there was a span of 11 bases. CDR3 length: 14 amino acids. Germline loops: CDR1 SGHTA, CDR2 FQGNSA. CDR3 DNA: TGTGCCAGCAGCTTAAGGCAGGCGGGCACTGAAGCTTTCTTT. Its protein is CASSLRQAGTEAFF. Filled out from reference TRBV7-2 and TRBJ1-1, the complete variable domain reads GAGVSQSPSNKVTEKGKDVELRCDPISGHTALYWYRQSLGQGLEFLIYFQGNSAPDKSGLPSDRFSAERTGGSVSTLTIQRTQQEDSAVYLCASSLRQAGTEAFFGQGTRLTVV.

The chain carries TRBV5-1 and TRBJ2-5; possibly TRBD2 for D (5 bases). The germline V gene encodes CDR1 SGHRS and CDR2 YFSETQ. The CDR3 sequence is 14 residues long. V gave up 2 bases and J gave up 2 bases, with 10 bases separating them. CDR3 in amino acids: CASSFTGGQETQYF. CDR3 in DNA: TGCGCCAGCAGCTTTACCGGAGGTCAAGAGACCCAGTACTTC.

V is TRBV5-1 and J is TRBJ2-7; TRBD1 might be the D (6 bases). Germline assignment: CDR1 SGHRS and CDR2 YFSETQ. The CDR3 is made up of 13 amino acids. Trimming stripped 0 bases from V and 3 bases from J, with 7 bases between. The CDR3 is CASSLEQGYEQYF. The CDR3 region has the DNA TGCGCCAGCAGCTTGGAACAGGGCTACGAGCAGTACTTC. The entire variable domain, with the rest obtained from reference TRBV5-1 and TRBJ2-7, is as follows: KAGVTQTPRYLIKTRGQQVTLSCSPISGHRSVSWYQQTPGQGLQFLFEYFSETQRNKGNFPGRFSGRQFSNSRSEMNVSTLELGDSALYLCASSLEQGYEQYFGPGTRLTVT.

This clone has only a few counts. The J gene is TRBJ1-2, the V gene TRBV5-6; unclear D gene. V dropped 2 bases and J dropped 5 bases, with 13 bases sitting between them. CDR1 is SGHDT and CDR2 is YYEEEE in the germline V gene. The CDR3 is made up of 14 amino acids. CDR3 DNA sequence: TGTGCCAGCAGCTTCGAGTCCAATTCTTATGGCTACACCTTC. Translating it yields CASSFESNSYGYTF.